Below are 32 T cell receptor beta chains sequenced from a single sample in a study of cytomegalovirus exposure and HLA in healthy donors. Amplification used 60 Vbeta primers and 13 Jbeta primers. Assay used: immunoSEQ multiplex PCR; TCRdb lists only in-frame clones, some missing. This sample carries 60,000 to 75,000 clones, approximately 80% of them seen once, and the ten largest clones take about 8%. Sequencing used PBMCs. These receptors came from a young man in good health and CMV-seropositive.

This clone was seen a few times. The chain carries TRBV10-3 and TRBJ2-6; 7 bases map to TRBD1. CDR1 and CDR2 (germline): ENHRY, SYGVKD. The CDR3 length is 15 residues. V was pared by 10 bases and J by 0 bases, with 6 bases of the junction left unmatched. The CDR3 nucleotides are TGTGCCACCCCCCGGGACAGCTCTGGGGCCAACGTCCTGACTTTC. Its translation is CATPRDSSGANVLTF.

The chain uses TRBV27 and TRBJ2-7, with D perhaps matching TRBD2 (5 bases). V lost 6 bases and J 0 bases, leaving 15 bases between the germline ends. The CDR3 is 15 amino acids. Germline V lookup: CDR1 MNHEY, CDR2 SMNVEV (reference sequence). Here the CDR3 reads CASSRFRGSSYEQYF. The CDR3 DNA is TGTGCCAGCAGCCGTTTCCGGGGTAGCTCCTACGAGCAGTACTTC.

The V call is TRBV2, the J call TRBJ2-1; D is possibly TRBD1 (5 bases). Trimming shortened V by 8 bases and J by 4 bases, and 21 bases separated the two germline ends. The CDR3 loop spans 16 amino acids. The germline V gene has CDR1 SNHLY and CDR2 FYNNEI. CDR3 bases: TGTGCCAGCGGGCCGCAGGGTCAAGGGTGGTACAATGAGCAGTTCTTC. It codes for CASGPQGQGWYNEQFF.

The DNA of the CDR3 is TGTGCCAGCAGTGGGCGAGCGGGAGAACGGGGCGGGGAGCTGTTTTTT. Its protein product is CASSGRAGERGGELFF. This chain connects TRBV2 to TRBJ2-2; 8 nucleotides match TRBD2. Germline CDR1 SNHLY, CDR2 FYNNEI. This CDR3 region has 16 residues. V was pared by 4 bases and J by 7 bases, with 11 bases of the junction left unmatched.

The chain's CDR3 is CASSLTGSEAFF. Written as DNA, the CDR3 is TGTGCCAGCAGCTTAACCGGGTCTGAAGCTTTCTTT. The gene calls are TRBV7-2 and TRBJ1-1; D is ambiguous. CDR1 is SGHTA and CDR2 is FQGNSA in the germline V gene. The V and J ends lost 2 bases and 6 bases respectively, with 7 bases between them. The CDR3 has 12 amino acids.

The gene calls are TRBV5-6 and TRBJ2-1, with 7 nucleotides matching TRBD2. V gave up 0 bases and J gave up 0 bases; unmatched junction bases: 3. Germline V gives CDR1 SGHDT, CDR2 YYEEEE. CDR3 length: 16 residues. The CDR3 bases are TGTGCCAGCAGCTTGGCCGGGAGGAGCTCCTACAATGAGCAGTTCTTC. Protein product: CASSLAGRSSYNEQFF.

The chain combines TRBV2 with TRBJ1-2; TRBD1 matches 10 bases. The germline V gene encodes CDR1 SNHLY and CDR2 FYNNEI. V shed 8 bases, J shed 5 bases, and the junction held 8 bases outside the gene matches. This CDR3 spans 14 amino acids. CDR3 sequence: CASRPPGQGYGYTF. The CDR3 nucleotides are TGTGCCAGCCGCCCTCCGGGACAGGGGTATGGCTACACCTTC.

The chain links TRBV30 to TRBJ1-1, with no clear D. Per the germline V gene, CDR1 is GTSNPN and CDR2 is SVGIG (reference sequence). V was cut by 2 bases and J by 3 bases, with 7 bases left in between. CDR3 length: 12 residues. CDR3 bases: TGTGCCTGGAGTAAACAGTACACTGAAGCTTTCTTT. Protein: CAWSKQYTEAFF.

J is TRBJ2-7 and V is TRBV5-1; 7 nucleotides line up with TRBD1. CDR3 length equals 14 residues. Per the germline V gene, CDR1 is SGHRS and CDR2 is YFSETQ. V gave up 0 bases and J gave up 5 bases; unmatched junction bases: 5. The CDR3 protein is CASSLGDRVNEQYF. DNA of the CDR3: TGCGCCAGCAGCTTGGGCGACAGGGTGAACGAGCAGTACTTC.

The rearrangement links TRBV11-1 to TRBJ2-7; TRBD1 matches 9 bases. Looked up from germline, CDR1 is SGHAT and CDR2 is FQDESV (reference sequence). After removal of 5 bases from V and 3 bases from J, the junction contained 8 bases not matched to a gene. The CDR3 consists of 15 residues. The CDR3 coding sequence is TGTGCCAGCAGCCAACAGGGGGCGAGCGGCTACGAGCAGTACTTC. It yields the protein CASSQQGASGYEQYF. Full variable domain (missing parts from reference TRBV11-1 and TRBJ2-7): EAEVAQSPRYKITEKSQAVAFWCDPISGHATLYWYRQILGQGPELLVQFQDESVVDDSQLPKDRFSAERLKGVDSTLKIQPAELGDSAMYLCASSQQGASGYEQYFGPGTRLTVT.

The chain carries TRBV30 and TRBJ2-3; 16 bases fit TRBD2. Germline V gene data show CDR1 as GTSNPN and CDR2 as SVGIG (reference sequence). Trimming removed 5 bases from V and 6 bases from J; junction bases left unmatched: 8. This CDR3 has 16 amino acids. In nucleotides, the CDR3 is TGTGCCTGGGTACCGGGACTAGCGGGAGGGGGCGATACGCAGTATTTT. It encodes CAWVPGLAGGGDTQYF.

This sequence joins TRBV30 and TRBJ1-1; D unclear. The length of the CDR3 is 13 residues. Looked up from germline, CDR1 is GTSNPN and CDR2 is SVGIG (reference sequence). V lost 0 bases, J lost 5 bases, and 10 bases lay in between. The CDR3 coding sequence is TGTGCCTGGAGTGTCGGGTCGAGGACTGAAGCTTTCTTT. It is translated as CAWSVGSRTEAFF.

DNA of the CDR3: TGTGCCAGCAGTGAAGGAGGGACTCCCGCCTGGGGGCAGTTCTTC. Residues: CASSEGGTPAWGQFF. The V call is TRBV6-1, the J call TRBJ2-1, with TRBD2 as a possible D gene (6 bases). Germline V gene lookup returns CDR1 MNHNS and CDR2 SASEGT. Trimming left V 1 base short and J 12 bases short, with 19 bases between. The CDR3 runs to 15 residues.

The V and J genes are TRBV9 and TRBJ1-5; 11 bases line up with TRBD1. CDR1 SGDLS and CDR2 YYNGEE come from the germline V gene. CDR3 length: 22 residues. V lost 0 bases and J lost 1; bases outside the gene matches: 18. The CDR3 is CASSVGGSLRTGGEVSNQPQHF. Here the CDR3 DNA reads TGTGCCAGCAGCGTAGGGGGATCGTTAAGGACAGGGGGCGAGGTAAGCAATCAGCCCCAGCATTTT.

This chain links TRBV30 with TRBJ2-1; TRBD2 matches 10 bases. V shed 3 bases, J shed 5 bases, and the junction held 16 bases outside the gene matches. CDR1 is GTSNPN, CDR2 SVGIG, per germline (reference sequence). The CDR3 has 18 amino acids. Here the CDR3 DNA reads TGTGCCTGGAGCGCTTTGAGCGGGGGGGAACTGGGGAACAATGAGCAGTTCTTC. Its translation is CAWSALSGGELGNNEQFF.

V is TRBV7-9 and J is TRBJ1-1, with 9 bases identical to TRBD1. The germline gives CDR1 SEHNR, CDR2 FQNEAQ (reference sequence). The CDR3 length is 16 residues. J gave up 5 bases and V 5 bases, and 12 bases lay outside the gene matches. CDR3 nucleotide sequence: TGTGCCAGCAGCCGAAATACAGGGGGCCCTAGGACTGAAGCTTTCTTT. Amino acids: CASSRNTGGPRTEAFF.

J is TRBJ2-1 and V is TRBV5-1; D might be TRBD1 (6 bases). CDR1 is SGHRS and CDR2 is YFSETQ in the germline V gene. Between the trimmed V and J ends, which lost 1 base and 0 bases, there was a span of 14 bases. The CDR3 has 17 residues. CDR3 in amino acids: CASSLRWGHSSYNEQFF. As DNA, the CDR3 is TGCGCCAGCAGCTTGAGATGGGGACATAGCTCCTACAATGAGCAGTTCTTC.

The V gene is TRBV7-3, the J gene TRBJ2-7; possibly TRBD2 for D (6 bases). CDR3 length: 14 amino acids. Germline V gene sequence: CDR1 SGHTA, CDR2 FQGTGA. Trimming left V 5 bases short and J 7 bases short, with 18 bases between. CDR3 sequence (DNA): TGTGCCAGCAGCCCCGGGACTGTTGGTAGGGAGCAGTACTTC. This translates into CASSPGTVGREQYF. Drawing the rest from reference TRBV7-3 and TRBJ2-7, the complete variable domain is GAGVSQTPSNKVTEKGKYVELRCDPISGHTALYWYRQSLGQGPEFLIYFQGTGAADDSGLPNDRFFAVRPEGSVSTLKIQRTERGDSAVYLCASSPGTVGREQYFGPGTRLTVT.

The DNA of the CDR3 is TGTGCCAGCAGTCGTACTGCAGGAGGAGAACCCCTCCACTTT. Translated: CASSRTAGGEPLHF. This sequence joins TRBV5-6 and TRBJ1-6; D not resolved. Trimming removed 5 bases at V and 12 bases at J, with 18 bases between. Germline values: CDR1 SGHDT, CDR2 YYEEEE. The CDR3 consists of 14 residues.

V usage is TRBV28 and J usage is TRBJ1-2; the D gene is possibly TRBD1 (6 bases). V was pared by 6 bases and J by 4 bases, with 15 bases between. The germline V gene has CDR1 MDHEN and CDR2 SYDVKM. This CDR3 has 14 amino acids. CDR3 in amino acids: CASRFAGGGYGYTF. The DNA of the CDR3 is TGTGCCAGCAGGTTCGCGGGGGGCGGCTATGGCTACACCTTC.

This clone was seen a few times. The chain joins TRBV6-5 to TRBJ1-4; D may be TRBD1 (5 bases). This CDR3 is built from 12 residues. Deletions cut 6 bases from V and 12 bases from J, with 14 bases between. The germline CDR1 and CDR2 sequences are MNHEY and SVGAGI. The CDR3 DNA sequence: TGTGCCAGCAGGAAAGGGCGGGACCAACTGTTTTTT. Amino acid sequence: CASRKGRDQLFF.

V gene TRBV5-1 combines with J gene TRBJ1-2; no clear D gene. The V end was cut by 4 bases, the J end by 7 bases, with 23 bases between. The CDR3 extends over 16 amino acids. Germline V gene sequence: CDR1 SGHRS, CDR2 YFSETQ. The CDR3 reads CASSHRTSLDYRGYTF. The CDR3 DNA is TGCGCCAGCAGCCACCGGACGTCCCTTGACTATCGTGGCTACACCTTC.

CDR3 coding DNA: TGTGCCAGCAGTTATAATAGCGCGGCGGAGACCCAGTACTTC. It translates to CASSYNSAAETQYF. The chain links TRBV6-5 to TRBJ2-5, with TRBD2 as a possible D gene (5 bases). V was trimmed by 3 bases and J by 5 bases, leaving 13 bases between them. Germline V CDR1 and CDR2: MNHEY, SVGAGI. The CDR3 contains 14 residues.

This rearrangement joins TRBV5-1 to TRBJ2-3; 7 bases are shared with TRBD1. Germline-derived CDR1 and CDR2 are SGHRS and YFSETQ. The CDR3 covers 14 residues. J lost 4 bases, V lost 0 bases, and 2 bases had no gene match. CDR3 sequence (DNA): TGCGCCAGCAGCTTGGGGGACAGATCAGATACGCAGTATTTT. Translating it yields CASSLGDRSDTQYF. Full variable domain (missing parts from reference TRBV5-1 and TRBJ2-3): KAGVTQTPRYLIKTRGQQVTLSCSPISGHRSVSWYQQTPGQGLQFLFEYFSETQRNKGNFPGRFSGRQFSNSRSEMNVSTLELGDSALYLCASSLGDRSDTQYFGPGTRLTVL.

The chain carries TRBV29-1 and TRBJ2-7; TRBD2 matches 11 bases. The J segment lost 5 bases and the V segment lost 3 bases, leaving 9 bases of the junction unmatched. The CDR3 loop spans 15 amino acids. Germline CDR1 is SQVTM and CDR2 is ANQGSEA. CDR3 nucleotide sequence: TGCAGCGTTGACGGCTTAGCGGGAGGGCCCCACGAGCAGTACTTC. Residues: CSVDGLAGGPHEQYF.

This clone was detected only once. The chain carries TRBV6-5 and TRBJ1-5, with 12 nucleotides matching TRBD1. The CDR3 sequence is 15 residues long. CDR1 MNHEY and CDR2 SVGAGI come from the germline V gene. The trim removed 4 bases at V and 6 bases at J, leaving 4 bases unmatched. CDR3 amino acids: CASSSGTGGRQPQHF. Here the CDR3 DNA reads TGTGCCAGCAGTTCCGGGACAGGGGGCCGTCAGCCCCAGCATTTT.

The chain links TRBV25-1 to TRBJ1-4; D may be TRBD1 (5 bases). The V end lost 6 bases, the J end lost 0 bases, and 8 bases lay between the germline ends. There are 14 residues in the CDR3. Germline assignment: CDR1 MGHDK and CDR2 SYGVNS. In DNA form, the CDR3 reads TGTGCCAGCAGACCAGGGACAACTAATGAAAAACTGTTTTTT. Protein: CASRPGTTNEKLFF.

The chain combines TRBV9 with TRBJ2-1; possible D gene TRBD2, 5 bases. Germline loops: CDR1 SGDLS, CDR2 YYNGEE. The CDR3 has 16 residues. The ends were cut back, 0 bases at V and 5 bases at J, with 15 bases in the middle. CDR3 region: CASSVGAGPGNNEQFF. The DNA of the CDR3 is TGTGCCAGCAGCGTAGGCGCGGGCCCCGGGAACAATGAGCAGTTCTTC.

The genes are TRBV5-4 and TRBJ2-3; weak D call: TRBD1 (5 bases). The V end was cut by 3 bases, the J end by 1 base, with 9 bases between. The CDR3 sequence is 14 residues long. Germline CDR1 and CDR2: SGHNT and YYREEE (reference sequence). The CDR3 is CASSYSQGTDTQYF. For the CDR3, the DNA is TGTGCCAGCAGCTACTCACAGGGCACAGATACGCAGTATTTT.

The CDR3 is CASSQPDMGNQPQHF. The CDR3 nucleotides are TGTGCCAGCAGCCAGCCGGACATGGGCAATCAGCCCCAGCATTTT. V usage is TRBV6-6 and J usage is TRBJ1-5, with a tentative D call TRBD1 (5 bases). The ends were cut back, 6 bases at V and 2 bases at J, with 14 bases in the middle. The CDR3 is made up of 15 amino acids. Germline V CDR1 and CDR2: MNHNY, SVGAGI (reference sequence).

Only one count was recorded for this clone. The chain employs TRBV9 and TRBJ2-1, with 12 bases fitting TRBD2. From germline, CDR1 is SGDLS and CDR2 YYNGEE. The CDR3 length is 15 residues. V trimming: 0 bases; J trimming: 5 bases; junction bases outside the gene matches: 0. The CDR3 protein is CASSVGLAGDNEQFF. DNA for the CDR3: TGTGCCAGCAGCGTAGGACTAGCGGGAGACAATGAGCAGTTCTTC. The whole variable domain, filled in from reference TRBV9 and TRBJ2-1, reads DSGVTQTPKHLITATGQRVTLRCSPRSGDLSVYWYQQSLDQGLQFLIQYYNGEERAKGNILERFSAQQFPDLHSELNLSSLELGDSALYFCASSVGLAGDNEQFFGPGTRLTVL.

The chain has TRBV14 and TRBJ1-2, with 7 nucleotides matching TRBD1. There are 12 residues in the CDR3. With V trimmed by 4 bases and J by 8 bases, 4 bases remained unmatched. CDR1 SGHDN and CDR2 FVKESK come from the germline V gene. Here the CDR3 reads CASSRGQRGYTF. As DNA, the CDR3 is TGTGCCAGCAGCCGGGGACAGCGGGGCTACACCTTC.